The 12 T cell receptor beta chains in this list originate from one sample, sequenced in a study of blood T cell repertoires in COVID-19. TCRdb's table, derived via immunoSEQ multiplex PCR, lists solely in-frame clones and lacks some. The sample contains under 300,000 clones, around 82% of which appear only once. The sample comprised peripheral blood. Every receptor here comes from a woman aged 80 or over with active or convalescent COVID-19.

CDR3 in amino acids: CASSLDSNRATPSYNEQFF. CDR3 nucleotide sequence: TGTGCCAGCAGCTTAGACTCCAATAGAGCTACCCCCTCCTACAATGAGCAGTTCTTC. The gene calls are TRBV11-2 and TRBJ2-1; the D is unclear. Trimming took off 0 bases at V and 0 bases at J, with 18 bases between the two ends. The CDR3 totals 19 residues. The V gene's germline CDR1 is SGHAT and CDR2 FQNNGV.

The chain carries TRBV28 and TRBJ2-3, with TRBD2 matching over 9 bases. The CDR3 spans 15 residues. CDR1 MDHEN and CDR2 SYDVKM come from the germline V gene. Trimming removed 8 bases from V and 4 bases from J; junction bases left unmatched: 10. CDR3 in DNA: TGTGCCAGCGGTCCTAGCGGGGCGTGGGCAGATACGCAGTATTTT. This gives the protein CASGPSGAWADTQYF.

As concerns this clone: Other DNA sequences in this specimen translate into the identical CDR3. CDR3 protein: CAWSVGGASTEAFF. CDR3 bases: TGTGCCTGGAGTGTTGGCGGGGCTAGCACTGAAGCTTTCTTT. J is TRBJ1-1 and V is TRBV30; tentatively, D is TRBD1 (5 bases). CDR3 length: 14 residues. Germline-derived CDR1 and CDR2 are GTSNPN and SVGIG (reference sequence). Trimming shortened V by 0 bases and J by 4 bases, and 12 bases separated the two germline ends.

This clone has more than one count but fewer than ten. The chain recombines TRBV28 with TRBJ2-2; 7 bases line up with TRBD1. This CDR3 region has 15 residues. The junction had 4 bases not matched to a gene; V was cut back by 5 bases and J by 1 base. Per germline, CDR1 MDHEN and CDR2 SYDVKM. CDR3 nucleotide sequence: TGTGCCAGCAGTACGGGACAGAAGAACACCGGGGAGCTGTTTTTT. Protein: CASSTGQKNTGELFF. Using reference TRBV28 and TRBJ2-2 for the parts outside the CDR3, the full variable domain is DVKVTQSSRYLVKRTGEKVFLECVQDMDHENMFWYRQDPGLGLRLIYFSYDVKMKEKGDIPEGYSVSREKKERFSLILESASTNQTSMYLCASSTGQKNTGELFFGEGSRLTVL.

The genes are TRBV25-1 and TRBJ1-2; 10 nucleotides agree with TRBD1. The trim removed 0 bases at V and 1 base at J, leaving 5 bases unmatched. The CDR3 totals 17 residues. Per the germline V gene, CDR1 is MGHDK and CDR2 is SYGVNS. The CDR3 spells CASSEYRTGGLNYGYTF. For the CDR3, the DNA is TGTGCCAGCAGTGAATACCGGACAGGGGGACTTAACTATGGCTACACCTTC.

The CDR3 here is CASSPGQTNRYEQYF. DNA for the CDR3: TGTGCCAGCTCACCAGGACAGACTAACCGCTACGAGCAGTACTTC. This chain uses TRBV18 with TRBJ2-7; D may be TRBD1 (6 bases). Germline V gene sequence: CDR1 KGHSH, CDR2 LQKENI. The CDR3 runs 15 residues. V was clipped by 2 bases and J by 3 bases, with 14 bases between them.

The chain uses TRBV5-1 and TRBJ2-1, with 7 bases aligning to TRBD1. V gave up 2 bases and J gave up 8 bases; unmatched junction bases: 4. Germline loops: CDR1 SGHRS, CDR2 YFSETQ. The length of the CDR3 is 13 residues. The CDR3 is CASSLGQADEQFF. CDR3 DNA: TGCGCCAGCAGCTTAGGACAGGCGGATGAGCAGTTCTTC.

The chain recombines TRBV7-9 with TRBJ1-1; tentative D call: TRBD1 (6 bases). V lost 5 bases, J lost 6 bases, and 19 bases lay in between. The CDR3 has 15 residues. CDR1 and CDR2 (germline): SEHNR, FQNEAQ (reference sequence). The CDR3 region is CASSRPGQKVAEAFF. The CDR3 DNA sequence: TGTGCCAGCAGCCGTCCCGGACAGAAAGTGGCTGAAGCTTTCTTT.

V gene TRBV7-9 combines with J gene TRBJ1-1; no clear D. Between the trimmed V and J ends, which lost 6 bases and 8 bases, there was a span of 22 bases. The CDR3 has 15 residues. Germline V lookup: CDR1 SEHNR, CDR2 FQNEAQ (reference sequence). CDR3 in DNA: TGTGCCAGCAGTCCCCGGCAGGTATCCTCCTCCGAAGCTTTCTTT. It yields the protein CASSPRQVSSSEAFF.

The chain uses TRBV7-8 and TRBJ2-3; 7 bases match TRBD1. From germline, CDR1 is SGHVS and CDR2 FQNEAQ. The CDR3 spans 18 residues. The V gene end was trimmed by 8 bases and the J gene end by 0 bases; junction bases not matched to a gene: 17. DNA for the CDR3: TGTGCCAGCGGATTACACCTGGGGACAGACTCTAGCACAGATACGCAGTATTTT. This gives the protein CASGLHLGTDSSTDTQYF.

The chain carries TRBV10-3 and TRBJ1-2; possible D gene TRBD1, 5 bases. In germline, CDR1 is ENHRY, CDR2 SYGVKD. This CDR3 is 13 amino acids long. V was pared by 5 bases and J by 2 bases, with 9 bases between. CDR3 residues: CAISREGNYGYTF. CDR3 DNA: TGTGCCATCAGTAGGGAGGGGAACTATGGCTACACCTTC.

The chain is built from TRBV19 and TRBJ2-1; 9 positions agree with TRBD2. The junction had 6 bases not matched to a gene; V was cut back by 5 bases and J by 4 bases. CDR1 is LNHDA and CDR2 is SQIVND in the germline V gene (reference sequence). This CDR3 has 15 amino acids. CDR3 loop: CASSSGAGGYNEQFF. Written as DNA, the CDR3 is TGTGCCAGTAGTTCGGGGGCGGGAGGGTACAATGAGCAGTTCTTC. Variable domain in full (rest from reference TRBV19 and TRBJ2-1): DGGITQSPKYLFRKEGQNVTLSCEQNLNHDAMYWYRQDPGQGLRLIYYSQIVNDFQKGDIAEGYSVSREKKESFPLTVTSAQKNPTAFYLCASSSGAGGYNEQFFGPGTRLTVL.